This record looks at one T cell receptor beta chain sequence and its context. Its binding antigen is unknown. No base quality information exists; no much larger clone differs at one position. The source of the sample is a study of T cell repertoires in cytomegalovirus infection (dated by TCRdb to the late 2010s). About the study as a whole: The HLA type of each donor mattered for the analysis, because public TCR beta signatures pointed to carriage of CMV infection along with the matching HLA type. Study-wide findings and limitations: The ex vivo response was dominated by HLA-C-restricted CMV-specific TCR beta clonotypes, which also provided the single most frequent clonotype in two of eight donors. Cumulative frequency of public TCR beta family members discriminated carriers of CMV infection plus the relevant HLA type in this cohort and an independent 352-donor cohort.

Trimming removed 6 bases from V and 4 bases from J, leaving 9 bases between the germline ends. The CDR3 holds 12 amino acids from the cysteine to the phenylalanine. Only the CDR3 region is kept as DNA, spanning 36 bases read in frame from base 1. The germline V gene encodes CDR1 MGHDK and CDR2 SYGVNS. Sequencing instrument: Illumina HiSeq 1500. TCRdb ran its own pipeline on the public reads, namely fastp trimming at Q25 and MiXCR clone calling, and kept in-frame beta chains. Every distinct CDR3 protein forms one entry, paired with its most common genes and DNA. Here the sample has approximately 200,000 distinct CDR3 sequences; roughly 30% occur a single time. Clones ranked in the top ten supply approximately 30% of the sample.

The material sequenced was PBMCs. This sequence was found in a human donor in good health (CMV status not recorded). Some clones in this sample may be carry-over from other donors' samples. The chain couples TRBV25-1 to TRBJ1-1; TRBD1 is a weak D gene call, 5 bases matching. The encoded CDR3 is CASRGPGTEAFF. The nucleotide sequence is TGTGCCAGCAGGGGGCCCGGCACTGAAGCTTTCTTT.